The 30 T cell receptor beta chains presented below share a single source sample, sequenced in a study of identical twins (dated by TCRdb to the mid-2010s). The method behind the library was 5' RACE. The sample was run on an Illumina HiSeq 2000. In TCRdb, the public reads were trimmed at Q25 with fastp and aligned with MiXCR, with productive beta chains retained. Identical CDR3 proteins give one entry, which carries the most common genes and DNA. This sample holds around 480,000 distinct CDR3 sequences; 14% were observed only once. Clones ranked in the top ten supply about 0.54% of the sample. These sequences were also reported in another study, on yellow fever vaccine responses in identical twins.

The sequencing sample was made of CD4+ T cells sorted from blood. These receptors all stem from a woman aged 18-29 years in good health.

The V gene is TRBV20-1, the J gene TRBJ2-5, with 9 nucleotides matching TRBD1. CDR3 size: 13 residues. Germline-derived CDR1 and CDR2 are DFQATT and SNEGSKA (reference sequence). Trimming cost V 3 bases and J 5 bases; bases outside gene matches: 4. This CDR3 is CSARTGGTETQYF. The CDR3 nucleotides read TGCAGTGCTAGGACAGGGGGAACGGAGACCCAGTACTTC.

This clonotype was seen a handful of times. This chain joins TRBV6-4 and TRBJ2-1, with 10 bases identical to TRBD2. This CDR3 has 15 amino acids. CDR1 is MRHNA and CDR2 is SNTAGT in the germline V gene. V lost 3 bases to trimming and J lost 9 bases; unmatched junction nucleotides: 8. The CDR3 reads CASSEIAGGRSEQFF. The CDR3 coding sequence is TGTGCCAGCAGTGAGATAGCGGGAGGTCGGTCTGAGCAGTTCTTC.

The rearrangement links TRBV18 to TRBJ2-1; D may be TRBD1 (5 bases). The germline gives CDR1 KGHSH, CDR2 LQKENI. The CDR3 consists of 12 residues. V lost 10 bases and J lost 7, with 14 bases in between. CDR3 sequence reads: CATLQGVNEQFF. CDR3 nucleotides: TGTGCCACCCTCCAAGGGGTTAATGAGCAGTTCTTC.

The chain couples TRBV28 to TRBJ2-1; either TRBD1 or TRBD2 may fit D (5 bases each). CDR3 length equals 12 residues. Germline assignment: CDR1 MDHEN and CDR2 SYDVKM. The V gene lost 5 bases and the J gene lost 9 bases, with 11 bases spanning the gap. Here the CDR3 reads CASSKLGVEQFF. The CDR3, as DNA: TGTGCCAGCAGTAAATTGGGGGTTGAGCAGTTCTTC. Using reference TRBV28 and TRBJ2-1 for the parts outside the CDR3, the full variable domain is DVKVTQSSRYLVKRTGEKVFLECVQDMDHENMFWYRQDPGLGLRLIYFSYDVKMKEKGDIPEGYSVSREKKERFSLILESASTNQTSMYLCASSKLGVEQFFGPGTRLTVL.

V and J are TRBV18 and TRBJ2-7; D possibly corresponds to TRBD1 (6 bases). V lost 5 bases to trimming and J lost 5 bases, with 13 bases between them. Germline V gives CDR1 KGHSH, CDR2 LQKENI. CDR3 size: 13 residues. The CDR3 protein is CASSGREGDEQYF. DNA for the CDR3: TGTGCCAGCTCAGGACGTGAGGGGGACGAGCAGTACTTC.

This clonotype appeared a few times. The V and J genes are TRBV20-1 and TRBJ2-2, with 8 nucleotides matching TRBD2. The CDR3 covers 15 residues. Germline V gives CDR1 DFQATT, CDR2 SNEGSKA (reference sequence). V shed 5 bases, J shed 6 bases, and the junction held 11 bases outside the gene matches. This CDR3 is CSAQSGGPLSGELFF. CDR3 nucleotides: TGCAGTGCTCAGAGCGGGGGACCCCTTTCCGGGGAGCTGTTTTTT.

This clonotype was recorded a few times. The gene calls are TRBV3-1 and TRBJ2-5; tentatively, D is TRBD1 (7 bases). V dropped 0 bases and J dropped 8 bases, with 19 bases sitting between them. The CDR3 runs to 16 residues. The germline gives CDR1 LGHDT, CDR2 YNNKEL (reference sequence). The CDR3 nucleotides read TGTGCCAGCAGCCAAGAGGGTCCAGGGGGGCTCGGAACCCAGTACTTC. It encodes CASSQEGPGGLGTQYF.

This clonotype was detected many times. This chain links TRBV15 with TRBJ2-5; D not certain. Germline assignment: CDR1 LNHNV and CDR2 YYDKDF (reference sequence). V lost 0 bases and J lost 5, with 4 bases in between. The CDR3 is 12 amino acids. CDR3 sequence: CATSRDGETQYF. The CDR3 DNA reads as TGTGCCACCAGCAGAGATGGGGAGACCCAGTACTTC.

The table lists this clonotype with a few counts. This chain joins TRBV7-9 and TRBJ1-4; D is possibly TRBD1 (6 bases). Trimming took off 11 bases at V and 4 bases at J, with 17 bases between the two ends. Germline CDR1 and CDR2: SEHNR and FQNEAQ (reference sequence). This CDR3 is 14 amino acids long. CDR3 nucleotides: TGTGCCTCAGGGGCCCCGACGAATAATGAAAAACTGTTTTTT. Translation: CASGAPTNNEKLFF.

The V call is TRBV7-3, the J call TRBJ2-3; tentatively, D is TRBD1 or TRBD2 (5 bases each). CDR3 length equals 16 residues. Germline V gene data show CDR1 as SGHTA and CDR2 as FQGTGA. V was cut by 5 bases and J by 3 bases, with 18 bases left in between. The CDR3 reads CASSIRDPPTTDTQYF. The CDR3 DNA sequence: TGTGCCAGCAGCATCCGGGACCCTCCTACTACAGATACGCAGTATTTT.

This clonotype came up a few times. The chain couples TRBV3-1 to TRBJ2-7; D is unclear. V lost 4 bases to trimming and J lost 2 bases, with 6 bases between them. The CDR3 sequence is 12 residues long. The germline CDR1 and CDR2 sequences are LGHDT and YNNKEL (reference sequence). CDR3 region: CASSPAAYEQYF. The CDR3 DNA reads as TGTGCCAGCAGCCCGGCCGCCTACGAGCAGTACTTC.

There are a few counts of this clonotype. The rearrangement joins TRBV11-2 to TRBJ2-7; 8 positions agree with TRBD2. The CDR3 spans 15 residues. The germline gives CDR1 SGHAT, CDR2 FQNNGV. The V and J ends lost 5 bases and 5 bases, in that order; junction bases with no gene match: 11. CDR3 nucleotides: TGTGCCAGCAGCCGACTAGCGAACCTCCGGGACGAGCAGTACTTC. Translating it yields CASSRLANLRDEQYF.

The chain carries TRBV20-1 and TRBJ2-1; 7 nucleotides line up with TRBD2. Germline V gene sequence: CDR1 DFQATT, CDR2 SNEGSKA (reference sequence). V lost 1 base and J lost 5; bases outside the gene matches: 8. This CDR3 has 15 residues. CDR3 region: CSARAASGSNNEQFF. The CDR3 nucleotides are TGCAGTGCTAGAGCGGCTAGCGGATCTAACAATGAGCAGTTCTTC.

The CDR3 here is CASSQGTGGKNTGELFF. The CDR3 nucleotides are TGCGCCAGCAGCCAAGGAACAGGGGGCAAGAACACCGGGGAGCTGTTTTTT. V usage is TRBV4-3 and J usage is TRBJ2-2; 9 nucleotides match TRBD1. V lost 1 base and J lost 1; bases outside the gene matches: 4. The CDR3 consists of 17 residues. In germline, CDR1 is LGHNA, CDR2 YSLEER.

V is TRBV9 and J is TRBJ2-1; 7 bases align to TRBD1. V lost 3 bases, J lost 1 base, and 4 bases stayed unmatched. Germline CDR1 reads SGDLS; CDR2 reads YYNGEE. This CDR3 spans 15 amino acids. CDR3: CASSEGAPSYNEQFF. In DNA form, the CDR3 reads TGTGCCAGCAGCGAGGGGGCACCTTCCTACAATGAGCAGTTCTTC.

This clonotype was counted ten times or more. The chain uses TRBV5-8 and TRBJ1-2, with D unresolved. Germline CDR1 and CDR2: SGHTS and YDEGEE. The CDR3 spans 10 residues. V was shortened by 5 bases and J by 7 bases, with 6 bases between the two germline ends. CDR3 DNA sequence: TGTGCCAGCAGTATCAGTGGCTACACCTTC. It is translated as CASSISGYTF. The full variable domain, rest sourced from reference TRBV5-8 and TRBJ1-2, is EAGVTQSPTHLIKTRGQQATLRCSPISGHTSVYWYQQALGLGLQFLLWYDEGEERNRGNFPPRFSGRQFPNYSSELNVNALELEDSALYLCASSISGYTFGSGTRLTVV.

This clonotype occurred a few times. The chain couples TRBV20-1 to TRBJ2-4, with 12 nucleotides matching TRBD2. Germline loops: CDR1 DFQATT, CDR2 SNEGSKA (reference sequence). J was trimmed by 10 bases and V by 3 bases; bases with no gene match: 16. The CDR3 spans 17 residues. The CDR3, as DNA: TGCAGTGCTAGCCCGCTAGCGGGGGGGCCGGGAGGAGGGATTCAGTACTTC. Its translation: CSASPLAGGPGGGIQYF.

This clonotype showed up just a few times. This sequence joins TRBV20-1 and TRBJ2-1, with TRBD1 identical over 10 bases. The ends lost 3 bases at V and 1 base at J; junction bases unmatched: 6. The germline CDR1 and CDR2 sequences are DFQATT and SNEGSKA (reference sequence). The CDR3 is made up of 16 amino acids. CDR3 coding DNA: TGCAGTGCTAGGGTTCGGGGACAGGGGTCCTACAATGAGCAGTTCTTC. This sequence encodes CSARVRGQGSYNEQFF.

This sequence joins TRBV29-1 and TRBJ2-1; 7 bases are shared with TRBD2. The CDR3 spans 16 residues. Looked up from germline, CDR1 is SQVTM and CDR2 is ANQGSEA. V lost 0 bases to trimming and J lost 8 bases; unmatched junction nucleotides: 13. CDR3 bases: TGCAGCGTTGAAGATCTTAGGCGGGGGACTTCCCATGAGCAGTTCTTC. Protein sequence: CSVEDLRRGTSHEQFF.

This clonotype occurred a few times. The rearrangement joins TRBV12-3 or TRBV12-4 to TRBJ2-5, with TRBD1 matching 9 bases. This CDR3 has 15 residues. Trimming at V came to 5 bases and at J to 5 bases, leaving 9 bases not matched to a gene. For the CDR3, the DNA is TGTGCCAGCAGTACGGGACAGGGAAACCGGGAGACCCAGTACTTC. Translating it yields CASSTGQGNRETQYF.

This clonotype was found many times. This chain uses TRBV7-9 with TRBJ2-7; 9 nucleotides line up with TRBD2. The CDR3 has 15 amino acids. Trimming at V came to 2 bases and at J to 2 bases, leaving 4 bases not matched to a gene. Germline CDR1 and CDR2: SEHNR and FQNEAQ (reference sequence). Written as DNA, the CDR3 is TGTGCCAGCAGCTTACAAGCGGGAGGCGCCTACGAGCAGTACTTC. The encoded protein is CASSLQAGGAYEQYF.

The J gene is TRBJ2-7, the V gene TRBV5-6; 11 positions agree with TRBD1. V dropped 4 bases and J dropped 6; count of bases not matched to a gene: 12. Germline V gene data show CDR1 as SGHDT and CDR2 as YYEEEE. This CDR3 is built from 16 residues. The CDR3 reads CASSLVQDRGPIEQYF. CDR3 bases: TGTGCCAGCAGCCTCGTGCAGGACAGGGGGCCAATCGAGCAGTACTTC.

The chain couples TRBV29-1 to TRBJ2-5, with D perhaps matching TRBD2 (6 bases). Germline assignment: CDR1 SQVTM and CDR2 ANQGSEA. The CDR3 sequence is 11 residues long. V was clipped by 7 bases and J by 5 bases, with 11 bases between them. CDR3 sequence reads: CSATSLETQYF. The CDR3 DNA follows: TGCAGCGCCACTAGCCTGGAGACCCAGTACTTC.

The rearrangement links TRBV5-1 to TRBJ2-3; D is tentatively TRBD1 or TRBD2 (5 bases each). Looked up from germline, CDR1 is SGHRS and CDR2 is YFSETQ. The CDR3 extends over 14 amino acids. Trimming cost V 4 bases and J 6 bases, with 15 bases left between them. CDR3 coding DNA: TGCGCCAGCAGCGTGGGACGCTCGAGGGATACGCAGTATTTT. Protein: CASSVGRSRDTQYF. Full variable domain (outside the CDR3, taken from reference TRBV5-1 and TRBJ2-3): KAGVTQTPRYLIKTRGQQVTLSCSPISGHRSVSWYQQTPGQGLQFLFEYFSETQRNKGNFPGRFSGRQFSNSRSEMNVSTLELGDSALYLCASSVGRSRDTQYFGPGTRLTVL.

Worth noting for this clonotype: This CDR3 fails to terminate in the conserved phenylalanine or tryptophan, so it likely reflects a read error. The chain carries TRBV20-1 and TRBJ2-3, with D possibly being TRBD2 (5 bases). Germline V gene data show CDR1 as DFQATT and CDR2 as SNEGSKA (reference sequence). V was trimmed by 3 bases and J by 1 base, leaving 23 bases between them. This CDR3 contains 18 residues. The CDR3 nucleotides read TGCAGTGCTAGCCCAATTTGGGCGGGCCTTGGGGGCACAGATACGCAGTATTGT. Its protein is CSASPIWAGLGGTDTQYC.

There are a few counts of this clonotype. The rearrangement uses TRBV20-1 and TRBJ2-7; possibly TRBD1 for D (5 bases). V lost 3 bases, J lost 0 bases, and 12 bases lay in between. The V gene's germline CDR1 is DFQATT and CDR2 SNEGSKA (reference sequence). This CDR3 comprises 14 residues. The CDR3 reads CSARGRQPSYEQYF. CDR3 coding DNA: TGCAGTGCTAGGGGAAGACAGCCCTCCTACGAGCAGTACTTC.

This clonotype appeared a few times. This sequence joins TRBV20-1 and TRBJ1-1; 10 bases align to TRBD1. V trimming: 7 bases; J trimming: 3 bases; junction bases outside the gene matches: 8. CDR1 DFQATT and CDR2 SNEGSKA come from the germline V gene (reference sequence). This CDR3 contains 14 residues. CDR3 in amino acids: CSVDRGRWDTEAFF. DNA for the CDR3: TGCAGTGTCGACAGGGGGCGCTGGGACACTGAAGCTTTCTTT.

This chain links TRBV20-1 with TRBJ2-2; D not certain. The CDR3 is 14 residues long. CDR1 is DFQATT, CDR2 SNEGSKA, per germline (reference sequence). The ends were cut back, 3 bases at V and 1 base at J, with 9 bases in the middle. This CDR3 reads CSARVERNTGELFF. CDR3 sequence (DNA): TGCAGTGCTAGGGTAGAGCGGAACACCGGGGAGCTGTTTTTT.

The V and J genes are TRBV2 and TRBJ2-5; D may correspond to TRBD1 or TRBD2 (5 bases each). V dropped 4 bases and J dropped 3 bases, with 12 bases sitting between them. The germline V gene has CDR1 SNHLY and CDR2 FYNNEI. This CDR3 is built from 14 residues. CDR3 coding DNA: TGTGCCAGCAGTGGGGGGACGGGAAAAGAGACCCAGTACTTC. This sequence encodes CASSGGTGKETQYF.

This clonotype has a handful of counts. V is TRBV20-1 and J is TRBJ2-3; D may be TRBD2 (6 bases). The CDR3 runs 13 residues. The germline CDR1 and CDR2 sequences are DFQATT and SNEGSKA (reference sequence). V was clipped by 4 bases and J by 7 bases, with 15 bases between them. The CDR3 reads CSAIRDSGNTQYF. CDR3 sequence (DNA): TGCAGTGCTATCCGGGACTCTGGAAATACGCAGTATTTT.